The 14 T cell receptor beta chains in this list originate from one sample, sequenced in a study of cytomegalovirus exposure and HLA in healthy donors. The method was immunoSEQ multiplex PCR; TCRdb's version includes in-frame clones alone and lacks a portion of them. The table shows roughly 150,000 clones, with approximately 96% occurring only once. Sequencing was done on a sample of PBMCs. The source is a woman aged 18-29 years in good health and CMV-seronegative.

The chain is built from TRBV9 and TRBJ2-3; D is unresolved. V shed 1 base and J shed 2 bases, with 11 bases lying between them. The V gene's germline CDR1 is SGDLS and CDR2 YYNGEE. The CDR3 is 15 residues long. CDR3 loop: CASSVSVRLTDTQYF. The CDR3 coding sequence is TGTGCCAGCAGCGTATCGGTCAGACTCACAGATACGCAGTATTTT.

The rearrangement uses TRBV6-1 and TRBJ2-3, with 10 bases aligning to TRBD2. Trimming at V came to 7 bases and at J to 3 bases, leaving 7 bases not matched to a gene. Germline CDR1 is MNHNS and CDR2 is SASEGT. The CDR3 has 15 residues. CDR3 region: CASIQRGGITDTQYF. The CDR3 DNA reads as TGTGCCAGCATACAGCGGGGGGGCATAACAGATACGCAGTATTTT.

This sequence joins TRBV7-2 and TRBJ2-5, with 7 nucleotides matching TRBD2. CDR3 length equals 15 residues. Germline values: CDR1 SGHTA, CDR2 FQGNSA. J was trimmed by 9 bases and V by 3 bases; bases with no gene match: 13. CDR3 sequence: CASSFRAGRGWAQYF. In nucleotides, the CDR3 is TGTGCCAGCAGCTTCCGAGCGGGGCGAGGGTGGGCCCAGTACTTC.

J is TRBJ2-3 and V is TRBV14; 7 bases line up with TRBD2. J was trimmed by 0 bases and V by 8 bases; bases with no gene match: 14. The germline CDR1 and CDR2 sequences are SGHDN and FVKESK. This CDR3 contains 17 residues. CDR3: CASSRTGGGLSTDTQYF. As DNA, the CDR3 is TGTGCCAGCTCCCGAACGGGGGGTGGCCTTAGCACAGATACGCAGTATTTT. Together with reference TRBV14 and TRBJ2-3, the CDR3 gives the full variable domain: EAGVTQFPSHSVIEKGQTVTLRCDPISGHDNLYWYRRVMGKEIKFLLHFVKESKQDESGMPNNRFLAERTGGTYSTLKVQPAELEDSGVYFCASSRTGGGLSTDTQYFGPGTRLTVL.

This chain links TRBV6-5 with TRBJ2-1, with 9 bases identical to TRBD2. The CDR3 runs to 16 residues. With 4 bases clipped from V and 3 bases from J, the junction kept 7 bases outside the gene matches. In germline, CDR1 is MNHEY, CDR2 SVGAGI. The CDR3 spells CASSSPGTSIYNEQFF. CDR3 bases: TGTGCCAGCAGTTCACCCGGGACTAGCATCTACAATGAGCAGTTCTTC.

The chain has TRBV5-1 and TRBJ1-2; 11 positions agree with TRBD1. Losses at the gene ends were 0 bases for V and 13 bases for J; bases not matched to a gene: 11. In germline, CDR1 is SGHRS, CDR2 YFSETQ. The CDR3 is 15 amino acids. The CDR3 is CASSLEGTGGILGTF. The CDR3 DNA follows: TGCGCCAGCAGCTTGGAAGGGACAGGGGGAATCCTAGGCACCTTC.

J is TRBJ1-5 and V is TRBV2, with D unresolved. Germline CDR1 reads SNHLY; CDR2 reads FYNNEI. V was trimmed by 3 bases and J by 6 bases, leaving 12 bases between them. The CDR3 is made up of 14 amino acids. The CDR3, as DNA: TGTGCCAGCAGTGACCGACACTCCACTCAGCCCCAGCATTTT. Its protein is CASSDRHSTQPQHF.

V gene TRBV4-3 combines with J gene TRBJ2-1, with D possibly being TRBD2 (6 bases). V lost 1 base, J lost 6 bases, and 13 bases lay in between. The germline CDR1 and CDR2 sequences are LGHNA and YSLEER. The CDR3 runs to 15 residues. The CDR3 here is CASSQGRAGPNEQFF. As DNA, the CDR3 is TGCGCCAGCAGCCAAGGTCGAGCGGGTCCCAATGAGCAGTTCTTC.

The rearrangement joins TRBV11-2 to TRBJ2-5; D is undetermined. This CDR3 contains 14 residues. V shed 3 bases and J shed 1 base, with 9 bases lying between them. The V gene's germline CDR1 is SGHAT and CDR2 FQNNGV. CDR3 DNA: TGTGCCAGCAGCTTGTCTTACTCCCAAGAGACCCAGTACTTC. Encoded protein: CASSLSYSQETQYF. The whole variable domain, remainder taken from reference TRBV11-2 and TRBJ2-5, is EAGVAQSPRYKIIEKRQSVAFWCNPISGHATLYWYQQILGQGPKLLIQFQNNGVVDDSQLPKDRFSAERLKGVDSTLKIQPAKLEDSAVYLCASSLSYSQETQYFGPGTRLLVL.

This clone was detected only once. This sequence joins TRBV4-2 and TRBJ2-6; weak D call: TRBD2 (6 bases). This CDR3 is built from 16 residues. Germline V gene lookup returns CDR1 LGHNA and CDR2 YNFKEQ. Trimming took 0 bases from V and 1 from J, leaving 7 bases between them. The CDR3 DNA reads TGTGCCAGCAGCCAAGATGCGGGGTCTGGGGCCAACGTCCTGACTTTC. It encodes CASSQDAGSGANVLTF.

This sequence joins TRBV10-3 and TRBJ2-1, with TRBD2 matching 7 bases. This CDR3 spans 14 amino acids. J was trimmed by 6 bases and V by 11 bases; bases with no gene match: 13. The V gene's germline CDR1 is ENHRY and CDR2 SYGVKD. DNA for the CDR3: TGTGCCTCGGAGTCGGGCGGGGGATCCAATGAGCAGTTCTTC. Translating gives CASESGGGSNEQFF.

The rearrangement links TRBV6-5 to TRBJ2-3; D may be TRBD2 (6 bases). Trimming removed 11 bases from V and 0 bases from J, with 18 bases in between. The CDR3 spans 15 residues. CDR1 is MNHEY and CDR2 is SVGAGI in the germline V gene. The CDR3 region is CAGTGRETSTDTQYF. CDR3 in DNA: TGTGCCGGAACGGGGCGGGAAACTAGCACAGATACGCAGTATTTT.

The sample holds one count of this clone. The V gene is TRBV7-2, the J gene TRBJ1-1, with unresolved D. The CDR3 totals 16 residues. Looked up from germline, CDR1 is SGHTA and CDR2 is FQGNSA. V shed 5 bases and J shed 1 base, with 17 bases lying between them. The CDR3 coding sequence is TGTGCCAGCAGCCCCCGGGAACGGGCAGCGAACACTGAAGCTTTCTTT. It codes for CASSPRERAANTEAFF.

V gene TRBV7-8 combines with J gene TRBJ2-7; perhaps TRBD2 as D (6 bases). Germline CDR1 is SGHVS and CDR2 is FQNEAQ. The CDR3 runs to 19 residues. Trimming cost V 1 base and J 0 bases, with 22 bases left between them. CDR3 residues: CASSLEGASWGEVSYEQYF. The CDR3 region has the DNA TGTGCCAGCAGCTTAGAGGGAGCTAGCTGGGGGGAGGTCTCCTACGAGCAGTACTTC.